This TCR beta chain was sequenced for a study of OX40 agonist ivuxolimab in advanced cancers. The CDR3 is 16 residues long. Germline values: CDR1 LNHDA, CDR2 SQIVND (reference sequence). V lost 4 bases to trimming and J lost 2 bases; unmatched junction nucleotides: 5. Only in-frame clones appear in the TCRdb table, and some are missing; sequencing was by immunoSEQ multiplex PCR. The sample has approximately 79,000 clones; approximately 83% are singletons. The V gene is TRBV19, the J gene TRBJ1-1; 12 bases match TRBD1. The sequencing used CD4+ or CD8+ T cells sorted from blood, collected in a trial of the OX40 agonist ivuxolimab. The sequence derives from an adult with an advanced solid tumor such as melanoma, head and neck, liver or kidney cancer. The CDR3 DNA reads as TGTGCCAGTAGTACTTCCGGGACAGGGGGCAACACTGAAGCTTTCTTT. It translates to CASSTSGTGGNTEAFF.